Listed below are T cell receptor beta chains from one sample, sequenced in a study of sequential checkpoint blockade in melanoma. Profiling relied on immunoSEQ multiplex PCR, and the TCRdb table lists in-frame clones only, not all of them. The sample carries about 11,000 clones, 25% to 30% recorded once. Sequencing was performed on tumor tissue (inferred from file names), taken from a patient given nivolumab and ipilimumab in sequence. The receptor set was obtained from a human donor with melanoma. The CDR3 runs from the conserved cysteine through the conserved F or W. The order of the fields is D gene, V gene, J gene, clone size, CDR3 DNA, CDR3 protein. A D gene is named only where the DNA matches it firmly. For some rows the clone size is stated as once, few or many, or as a class when expanded; others skip it.

TRBD2	TRBV7-6	TRBJ2-5	.	TGTGCCAGCAGCGTAGAAGGGGCGGGGGGGCAGGAGACCCAGTACTTC	CASSVEGAGGQETQYF
TRBD1	TRBV10-2	TRBJ1-6	.	TGCGCCAGCAGTGAGTCGAACCGGACAGGGTCCTATAATTCACCCCTCCACTTT	CASSESNRTGSYNSPLHF
.	TRBV28	TRBJ2-7	.	TGTGCCAGCAGGCGCGGTCCGACCTACGAGCAGTACTTC	CASRRGPTYEQYF
.	TRBV11-3	TRBJ2-5	.	TGTGCCAGCAGCGTCGGACAAGTCAGAACTCAAGAGACCCAGTACTTC	CASSVGQVRTQETQYF
TRBD1	TRBV10-3	TRBJ2-6	.	TGTGCCATCAGTGAGTCCAGGGCAGGACAGGCGAAAGCAATAACTGGGGCCAACGTCCTGACTTTC	CAISESRAGQAKAITGANVLTF
.	TRBV9	TRBJ2-1	few	TGTGCCCGGCGCAGCCCGCTACAATTCGGTGAGCAGTTCTTC	CARRSPLQFGEQFF
.	TRBV29-1	TRBJ1-2	.	TGCAGCGTTTGGACGCGTAACCTGCTTAGCGGCTACACCTTC	CSVWTRNLLSGYTF
.	TRBV30	TRBJ2-7	.	TGTGCCTGGAGTGTACATGGGTCTCGCTACGAGCAGTACTTC	CAWSVHGSRYEQYF
.	TRBV30	TRBJ1-1	.	TGTGCCTGGAGTGTGATGCCAGGGTGGGCCATGAACACTGAAGCTTTCTTT	CAWSVMPGWAMNTEAFF
.	TRBV11-3	TRBJ1-4	.	TGTGCCAGCAGCATGGACAGTGGAAATGAAAAACTGTTTTTT	CASSMDSGNEKLFF
TRBD1	TRBV11-3	TRBJ2-1	.	TGTGCCAGCAGCCTGGGACAGGTAGCGTATGAGCAGTTCTTC	CASSLGQVAYEQFF
.	TRBV30	TRBJ2-1	few	TGTGCCTGGAGCTTAGCACGTGAGCAGTTCTTC	CAWSLAREQFF
TRBD1	TRBV19	TRBJ2-7	.	TGTGCCAGTAGCCGGGACAGAAACTACGAGCAGTACTTC	CASSRDRNYEQYF
TRBD2	TRBV6-4	TRBJ2-4	.	TGTGCCAGCAGTCCCCCGGGGGGAGGGTACTTC	CASSPPGGGYF
TRBD1	TRBV11-3	TRBJ1-4	few	TGTGCCAGCAGCTTATTGCCACCAAGCGGGACAGGGATTGAAAAACTGTTTTTT	CASSLLPPSGTGIEKLFF
.	TRBV29-1	TRBJ1-3	few	TGCAGCGTTGTACCAGGGGTTGGAAACACCATATATTTT	CSVVPGVGNTIYF
.	TRBV23-1	TRBJ1-2	.	TGCGCCAGCAGCCCCAGTGGGAGCTATGGCTACACCTTC	CASSPSGSYGYTF
.	TRBV19	TRBJ2-1	.	TGTGCCAGTAGTATTGAGGCGGGGAGCAATAGCTACAATGAGCAGTTCTTC	CASSIEAGSNSYNEQFF
.	TRBV14	TRBJ2-1	.	TGTGCCAGCAGCCCAGGGACAGGCGGGGGATTTGTTAAGCAGTTCTTC	CASSPGTGGGFVKQFF
.	TRBV5-1	TRBJ2-4	.	TGCGCCAGCAGGCAGGGGGGGTCCAAAAACATTCAGTACTTC	CASRQGGSKNIQYF
TRBD1	TRBV18	TRBJ1-5	.	TGTGCCAGCTCCCTCGACAGGGAAAATCAGCCCCAGCATTTT	CASSLDRENQPQHF
TRBD2	TRBV7-1	TRBJ2-1	.	TGTGCCAGCAGCCTGCACGGGACTAGCCGCAATGAGCAGTTCTTC	CASSLHGTSRNEQFF
.	TRBV6-8	TRBJ2-7	.	TGTGCCACCACCGCTTCAAAAGTCAACGAGCAGTACTTC	CATTASKVNEQYF
.	TRBV12-5	TRBJ2-2	many	TGTGCCAGCACCCTTGGTTACACCGGGGAGCTGTTTTTT	CASTLGYTGELFF
.	TRBV19	TRBJ1-1	once	TGTGCCAGTTCCGATAATGTGGAAGCTGAAGCTTTCTTT	CASSDNVEAEAFF
.	TRBV11-3	TRBJ1-5	.	TGTGCCAGCAGCTCGAGGTTCAGCAATCAGCCCCAGCATTTT	CASSSRFSNQPQHF
TRBD2	TRBV23-1	TRBJ2-2	few	TGCGCCAGCAGCCAGGGGACTAGCTCTTCCGCCGGGGAGCTGTTTTTT	CASSQGTSSSAGELFF
TRBD1	TRBV19	TRBJ1-2	few	TGTGCCAGTAGTACTGGGACAGACTATGGCTACACCTTC	CASSTGTDYGYTF
.	TRBV5-1	TRBJ2-5	.	TGCGCCAGCAGCTTACAGGGAGTACCGCAAGAGACCCAGTACTTC	CASSLQGVPQETQYF
TRBD1	TRBV11-3	TRBJ2-1	.	TGTGCCAGCAGCTTGGCCAGGGGGACAGGGACCCCCAATGAGCAGTTCTTC	CASSLARGTGTPNEQFF
TRBD1	TRBV11-3	TRBJ1-6	few	TGTGCCAGCACGGCGACGGGACAGGGGACTTCACCCCTCCACTTT	CASTATGQGTSPLHF